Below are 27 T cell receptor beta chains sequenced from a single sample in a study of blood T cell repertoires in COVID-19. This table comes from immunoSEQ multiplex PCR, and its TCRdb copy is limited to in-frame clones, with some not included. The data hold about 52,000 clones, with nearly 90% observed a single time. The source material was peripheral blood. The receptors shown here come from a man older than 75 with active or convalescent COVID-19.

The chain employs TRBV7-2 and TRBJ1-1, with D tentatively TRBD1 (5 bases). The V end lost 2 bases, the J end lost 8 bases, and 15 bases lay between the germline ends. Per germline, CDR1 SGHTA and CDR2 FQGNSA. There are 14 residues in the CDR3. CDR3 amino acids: CASSLLGEVKEAFF. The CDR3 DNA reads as TGTGCCAGCAGCTTATTAGGGGAAGTTAAAGAAGCTTTCTTT.

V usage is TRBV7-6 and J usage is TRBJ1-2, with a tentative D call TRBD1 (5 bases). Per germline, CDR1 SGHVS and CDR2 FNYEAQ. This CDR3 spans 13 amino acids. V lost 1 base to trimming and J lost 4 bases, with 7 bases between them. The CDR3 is CASSLGTFYGYTF. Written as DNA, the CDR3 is TGTGCCAGCAGCTTAGGGACATTCTATGGCTACACCTTC.

The CDR3 DNA follows: TGTGCCAGCAGCCGACAGGACAGGGATAGTGAAAAACTGTTTTTT. Translating it yields CASSRQDRDSEKLFF. The rearrangement uses TRBV28 and TRBJ1-4, with TRBD1 matching over 8 bases. Trimming took 6 bases from V and 7 from J; bases not matched to a gene: 10. CDR1 and CDR2 from the germline V gene are MDHEN and SYDVKM. The CDR3 contains 15 residues.

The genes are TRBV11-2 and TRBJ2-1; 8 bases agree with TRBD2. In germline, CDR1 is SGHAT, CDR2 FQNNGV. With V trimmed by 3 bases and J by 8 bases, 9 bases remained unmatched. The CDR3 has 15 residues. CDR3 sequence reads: CASSFHSGSGDEQFF. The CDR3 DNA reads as TGTGCCAGCAGCTTCCACAGCGGGAGTGGGGATGAGCAGTTCTTC.

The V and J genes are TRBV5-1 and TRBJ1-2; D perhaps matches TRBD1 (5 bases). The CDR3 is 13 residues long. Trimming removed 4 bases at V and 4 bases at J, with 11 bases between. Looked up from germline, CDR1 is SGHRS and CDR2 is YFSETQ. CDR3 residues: CASSLDTFYGYTF. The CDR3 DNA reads TGCGCCAGCAGCCTGGACACCTTCTATGGCTACACCTTC. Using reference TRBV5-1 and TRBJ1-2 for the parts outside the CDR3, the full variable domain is KAGVTQTPRYLIKTRGQQVTLSCSPISGHRSVSWYQQTPGQGLQFLFEYFSETQRNKGNFPGRFSGRQFSNSRSEMNVSTLELGDSALYLCASSLDTFYGYTFGSGTRLTVV.

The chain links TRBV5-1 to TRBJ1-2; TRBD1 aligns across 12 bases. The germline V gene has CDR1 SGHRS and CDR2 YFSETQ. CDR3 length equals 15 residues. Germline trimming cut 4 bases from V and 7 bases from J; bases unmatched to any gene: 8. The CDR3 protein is CASSRTGTGGIGYTF. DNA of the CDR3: TGCGCCAGCAGCAGAACCGGGACAGGGGGCATTGGCTACACCTTC.

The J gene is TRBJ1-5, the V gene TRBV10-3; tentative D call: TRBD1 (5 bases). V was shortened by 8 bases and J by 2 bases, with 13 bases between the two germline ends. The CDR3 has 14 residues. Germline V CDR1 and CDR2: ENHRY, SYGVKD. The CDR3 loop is CAIRRDAGNQPQHF. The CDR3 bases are TGTGCCATCCGCAGGGATGCGGGCAATCAGCCCCAGCATTTT.

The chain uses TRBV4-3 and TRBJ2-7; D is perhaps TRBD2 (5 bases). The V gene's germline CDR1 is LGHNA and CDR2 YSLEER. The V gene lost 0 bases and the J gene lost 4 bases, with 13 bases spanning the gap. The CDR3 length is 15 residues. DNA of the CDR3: TGCGCCAGCAGCCAAGAAATGTGGCGGACTTACGAGCAGTACTTC. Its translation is CASSQEMWRTYEQYF.

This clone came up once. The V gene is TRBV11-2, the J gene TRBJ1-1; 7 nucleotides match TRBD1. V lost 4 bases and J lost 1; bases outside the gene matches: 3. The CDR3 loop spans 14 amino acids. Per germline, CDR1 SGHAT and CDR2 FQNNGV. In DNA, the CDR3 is TGTGCCAGCAGCTCGGGACAGAAGAACACTGAAGCTTTCTTT. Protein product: CASSSGQKNTEAFF.

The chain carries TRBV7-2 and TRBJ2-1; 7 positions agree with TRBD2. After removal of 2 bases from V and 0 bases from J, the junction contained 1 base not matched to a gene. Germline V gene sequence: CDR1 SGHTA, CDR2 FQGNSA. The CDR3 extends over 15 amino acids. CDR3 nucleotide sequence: TGTGCCAGCAGCTTAAGCGGGGCCTCCTACAATGAGCAGTTCTTC. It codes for CASSLSGASYNEQFF.

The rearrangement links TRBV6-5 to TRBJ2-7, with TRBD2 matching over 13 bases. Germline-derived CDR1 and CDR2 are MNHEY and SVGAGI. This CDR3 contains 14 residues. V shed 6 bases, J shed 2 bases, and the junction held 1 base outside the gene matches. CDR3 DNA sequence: TGTGCCAGCAGAGGACTAGCGGGGGCCTACGAGCAGTACTTC. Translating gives CASRGLAGAYEQYF.

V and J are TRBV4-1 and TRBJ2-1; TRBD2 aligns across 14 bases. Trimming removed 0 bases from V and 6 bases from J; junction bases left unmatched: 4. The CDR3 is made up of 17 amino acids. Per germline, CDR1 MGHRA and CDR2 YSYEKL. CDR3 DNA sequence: TGCGCCAGCAGCCAAGACGAAGGACTAGCGGGAGGCAATGAGCAGTTCTTC. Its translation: CASSQDEGLAGGNEQFF.

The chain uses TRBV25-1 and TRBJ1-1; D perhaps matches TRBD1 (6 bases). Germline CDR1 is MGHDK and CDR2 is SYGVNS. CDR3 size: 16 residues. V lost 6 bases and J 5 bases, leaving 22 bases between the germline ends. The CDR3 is CASSQTGSPEETEAFF. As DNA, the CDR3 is TGTGCCAGCAGCCAGACAGGCTCCCCCGAGGAGACTGAAGCTTTCTTT.

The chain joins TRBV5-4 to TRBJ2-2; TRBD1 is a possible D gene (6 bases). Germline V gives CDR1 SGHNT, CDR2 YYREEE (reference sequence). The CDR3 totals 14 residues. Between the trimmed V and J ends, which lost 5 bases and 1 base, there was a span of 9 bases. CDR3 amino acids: CASSQGQNTGELFF. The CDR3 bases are TGTGCCAGCAGTCAGGGACAGAACACCGGGGAGCTGTTTTTT.

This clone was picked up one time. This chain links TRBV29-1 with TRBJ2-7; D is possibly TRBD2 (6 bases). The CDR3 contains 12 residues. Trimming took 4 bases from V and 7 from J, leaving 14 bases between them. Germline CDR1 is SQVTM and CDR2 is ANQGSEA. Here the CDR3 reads CSVGEVLLEQYF. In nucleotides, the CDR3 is TGCAGCGTTGGGGAGGTTCTCCTAGAGCAGTACTTC.

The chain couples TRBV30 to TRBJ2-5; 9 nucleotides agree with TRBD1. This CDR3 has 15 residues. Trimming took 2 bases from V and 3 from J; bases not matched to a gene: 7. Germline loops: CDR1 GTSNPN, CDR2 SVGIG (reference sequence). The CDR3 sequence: CAWSQQGAVEETQYF. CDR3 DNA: TGTGCCTGGAGTCAACAGGGGGCTGTTGAAGAGACCCAGTACTTC.

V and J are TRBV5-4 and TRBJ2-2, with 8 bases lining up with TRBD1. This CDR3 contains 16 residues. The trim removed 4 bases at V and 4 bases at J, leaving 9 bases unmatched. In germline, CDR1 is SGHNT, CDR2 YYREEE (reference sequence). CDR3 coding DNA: TGTGCCAGCAGCCCGCGGACAGGGAGTGGCACCGGGGAGCTGTTTTTT. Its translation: CASSPRTGSGTGELFF.

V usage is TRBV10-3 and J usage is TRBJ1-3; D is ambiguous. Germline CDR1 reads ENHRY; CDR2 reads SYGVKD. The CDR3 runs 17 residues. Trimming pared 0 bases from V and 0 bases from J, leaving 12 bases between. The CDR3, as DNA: TGTGCCATCAGTGAGTCGGGTTTGGCAGGCTCTGGAAACACCATATATTTT. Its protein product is CAISESGLAGSGNTIYF.

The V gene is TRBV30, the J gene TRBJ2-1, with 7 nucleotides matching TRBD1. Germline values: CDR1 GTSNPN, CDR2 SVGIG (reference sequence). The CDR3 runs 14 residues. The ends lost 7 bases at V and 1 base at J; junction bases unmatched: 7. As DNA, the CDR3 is TGTGCCTTTCAACCGGGACAGTCCTACAATGAGCAGTTCTTC. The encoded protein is CAFQPGQSYNEQFF.

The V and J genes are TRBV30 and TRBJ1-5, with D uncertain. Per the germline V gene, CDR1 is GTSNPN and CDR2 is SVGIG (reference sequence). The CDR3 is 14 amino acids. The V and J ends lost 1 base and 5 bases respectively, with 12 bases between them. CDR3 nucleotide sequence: TGTGCCTGGAGTGAAGGGAGTCTGGATCAGCCCCAGCATTTT. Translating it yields CAWSEGSLDQPQHF.

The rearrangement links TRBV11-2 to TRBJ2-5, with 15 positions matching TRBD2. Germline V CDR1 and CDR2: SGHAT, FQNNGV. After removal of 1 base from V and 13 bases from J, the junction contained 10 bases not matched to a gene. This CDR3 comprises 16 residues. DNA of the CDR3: TGTGCCAGCAGCTTAGTCGCTGGGACTAGCGGGGGGCCCCGGTACTTC. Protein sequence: CASSLVAGTSGGPRYF.

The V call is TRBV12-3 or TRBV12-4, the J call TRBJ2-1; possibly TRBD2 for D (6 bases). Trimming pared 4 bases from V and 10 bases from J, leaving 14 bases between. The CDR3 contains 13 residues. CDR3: CASSSGERVEQFF. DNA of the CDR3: TGTGCCAGCAGTTCGGGAGAGCGAGTGGAGCAGTTCTTC.

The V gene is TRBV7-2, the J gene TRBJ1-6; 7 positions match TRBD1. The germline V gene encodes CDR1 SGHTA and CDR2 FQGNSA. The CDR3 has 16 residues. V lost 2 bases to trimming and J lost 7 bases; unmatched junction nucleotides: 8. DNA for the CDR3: TGTGCCAGCAGCTTATTCAGGGGGAGAGAGAATTCACCCCTCCACTTT. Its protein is CASSLFRGRENSPLHF.

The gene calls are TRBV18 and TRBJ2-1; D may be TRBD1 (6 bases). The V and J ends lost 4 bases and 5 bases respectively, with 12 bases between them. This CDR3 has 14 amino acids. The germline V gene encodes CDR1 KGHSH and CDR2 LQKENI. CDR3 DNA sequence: TGTGCCAGCTCACGGGGACAAGTAGACAATGAGCAGTTCTTC. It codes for CASSRGQVDNEQFF.

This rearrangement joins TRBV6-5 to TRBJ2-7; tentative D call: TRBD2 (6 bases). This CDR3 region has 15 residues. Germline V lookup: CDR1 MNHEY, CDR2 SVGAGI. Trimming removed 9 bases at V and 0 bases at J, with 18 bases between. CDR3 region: CASTRGAHGSYEQYF. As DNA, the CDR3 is TGTGCCAGTACCCGCGGGGCCCACGGCTCCTACGAGCAGTACTTC.

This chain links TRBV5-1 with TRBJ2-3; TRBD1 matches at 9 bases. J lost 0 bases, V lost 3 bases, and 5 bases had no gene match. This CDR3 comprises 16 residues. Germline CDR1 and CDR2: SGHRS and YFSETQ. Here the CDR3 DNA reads TGCGCCAGCAGCTCCGGACAGGGGTCTAGCACAGATACGCAGTATTTT. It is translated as CASSSGQGSSTDTQYF.

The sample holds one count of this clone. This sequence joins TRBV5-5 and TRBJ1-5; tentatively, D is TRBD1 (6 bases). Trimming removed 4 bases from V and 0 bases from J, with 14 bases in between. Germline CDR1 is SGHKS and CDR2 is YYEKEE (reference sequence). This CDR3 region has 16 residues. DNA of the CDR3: TGTGCCAGCAGCAACAGGGTGGGGGATAGCAATCAGCCCCAGCATTTT. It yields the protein CASSNRVGDSNQPQHF. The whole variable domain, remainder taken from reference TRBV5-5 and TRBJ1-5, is DAGVTQSPTHLIKTRGQQVTLRCSPISGHKSVSWYQQVLGQGPQFIFQYYEKEERGRGNFPDRFSARQFPNYSSELNVNALLLGDSALYLCASSNRVGDSNQPQHFGDGTRLSIL.